Below, 25 T cell receptor beta chains from the same sample are listed, as sequenced in a study of blood T cell repertoires in COVID-19. Generated by immunoSEQ multiplex PCR, the TCRdb table keeps only in-frame clones and is missing some. In the table there are approximately 200,000 clones, over 65% of which are singletons. Source material: peripheral blood. These receptors were taken from a person aged 70 to 80 with COVID-19, enrolled during active disease.

The V and J genes are TRBV9 and TRBJ2-1; 7 positions agree with TRBD2. V shed 2 bases, J shed 4 bases, and the junction held 6 bases outside the gene matches. Germline-derived CDR1 and CDR2 are SGDLS and YYNGEE. The CDR3 sequence is 15 residues long. The CDR3 coding sequence is TGTGCCAGCAGCGTGGGTGGACTAGGATACAATGAGCAGTTCTTC. This codes for CASSVGGLGYNEQFF.

This clone turned up a few times. This sequence joins TRBV19 and TRBJ1-6; 7 bases agree with TRBD1. The CDR3 sequence is 13 residues long. CDR1 and CDR2 from the germline V gene are LNHDA and SQIVND (reference sequence). Germline trimming cut 5 bases from V and 13 bases from J; bases unmatched to any gene: 8. The CDR3 DNA is TGTGCCAGTAGTGCCACCAGACAGGGCCCCCTCCACTTT. Its protein is CASSATRQGPLHF.

The chain is built from TRBV7-2 and TRBJ2-7; 9 nucleotides align to TRBD1. The CDR3 is made up of 14 amino acids. Germline V CDR1 and CDR2: SGHTA, FQGNSA. The V segment lost 7 bases and the J segment 6 bases; nucleotides outside the gene matches: 10. In DNA, the CDR3 is TGTGCCAGCAACCCCGGGACAGGGTCTCCCGAGCAGTACTTC. It specifies CASNPGTGSPEQYF.

The J gene is TRBJ1-4, the V gene TRBV5-4; TRBD1 is a possible D gene (6 bases). This CDR3 contains 14 residues. V was cut by 4 bases and J by 6 bases, with 13 bases left in between. Germline V gene lookup returns CDR1 SGHNT and CDR2 YYREEE (reference sequence). CDR3 coding DNA: TGTGCCAGCAGCCAGGGGCTAGGGGATGAAAAACTGTTTTTT. This encodes CASSQGLGDEKLFF.

The chain joins TRBV11-3 to TRBJ1-1; 10 bases align to TRBD1. Germline V CDR1 and CDR2: SGHNT, YENEEA. V trimming: 3 bases; J trimming: 6 bases; junction bases outside the gene matches: 13. The CDR3 is 17 amino acids. CDR3 sequence: CASSFRRMDRGMAEAFF. The DNA of the CDR3 is TGTGCCAGCAGCTTCCGGCGGATGGACAGGGGGATGGCTGAAGCTTTCTTT. Filled out from reference TRBV11-3 and TRBJ1-1, the complete variable domain reads EAGVVQSPRYKIIEKKQPVAFWCNPISGHNTLYWYLQNLGQGPELLIRYENEEAVDDSQLPKDRFSAERLKGVDSTLKIQPAELGDSAVYLCASSFRRMDRGMAEAFFGQGTRLTVV.

The chain couples TRBV18 to TRBJ2-7; no clear D. The CDR3 sequence is 13 residues long. Germline assignment: CDR1 KGHSH and CDR2 LQKENI. V lost 3 bases and J lost 4, with 10 bases in between. The CDR3 DNA reads as TGTGCCAGCTCACCTCCCAGCGTATACGAGCAGTACTTC. Translating gives CASSPPSVYEQYF.

This chain links TRBV9 with TRBJ2-7; 9 positions match TRBD1. The CDR3 contains 16 residues. The V gene's germline CDR1 is SGDLS and CDR2 YYNGEE. V shed 0 bases and J 5 bases; nucleotides not matched to a gene: 9. CDR3 in DNA: TGTGCCAGCAGCGTAGCGTTAGGGACAGGGCTCGACGAGCAGTACTTC. It yields the protein CASSVALGTGLDEQYF.

This chain joins TRBV7-8 and TRBJ1-3; a weak D match, TRBD1 (6 bases). Germline loops: CDR1 SGHVS, CDR2 FQNEAQ. The CDR3 has 16 residues. Trimming cost V 6 bases and J 0 bases, with 15 bases left between them. Here the CDR3 reads CASRAGGPSSGNTIYF. The CDR3, as DNA: TGTGCCAGCAGAGCGGGGGGGCCCTCCTCTGGAAACACCATATATTTT.

V and J are TRBV19 and TRBJ1-5; 7 bases map to TRBD1. Germline CDR1 is LNHDA and CDR2 is SQIVND (reference sequence). The CDR3 covers 14 residues. V gave up 5 bases and J gave up 1 base; unmatched junction bases: 2. The CDR3 nucleotides read TGTGCCAGTAGTCTGACAGGGAGCAATCAGCCCCAGCATTTT. Amino acid sequence: CASSLTGSNQPQHF.

CDR3 residues: CASLLGGESSGNTIYF. CDR3 DNA: TGTGCCAGCCTCCTGGGCGGGGAGAGCTCTGGAAACACCATATATTTT. The V call is TRBV7-9, the J call TRBJ1-3; D gene ambiguous. Germline V CDR1 and CDR2: SEHNR, FQNEAQ (reference sequence). Trimming left V 8 bases short and J 0 bases short, with 17 bases between. The CDR3 loop spans 16 amino acids.

This chain uses TRBV28 with TRBJ2-5; a possible D gene is TRBD1 (6 bases). Between the trimmed V and J ends, which lost 2 bases and 10 bases, there was a span of 11 bases. The germline V gene encodes CDR1 MDHEN and CDR2 SYDVKM. The length of the CDR3 is 12 residues. CDR3 residues: CASSLGTLSQYF. The CDR3 nucleotides are TGTGCCAGCAGTTTAGGGACACTAAGCCAGTACTTC.

The chain uses TRBV15 and TRBJ1-1; TRBD1 matches at 9 bases. The trim removed 6 bases at V and 5 bases at J, leaving 4 bases unmatched. The germline CDR1 and CDR2 sequences are LNHNV and YYDKDF (reference sequence). The CDR3 length is 13 residues. The CDR3 coding sequence is TGTGCCACCAGAGGGACAGGGAATACTGAAGCTTTCTTT. Amino acids: CATRGTGNTEAFF.

This chain uses TRBV28 with TRBJ2-7; a possible D gene is TRBD1 (5 bases). CDR1 is MDHEN and CDR2 is SYDVKM in the germline V gene. V lost 6 bases and J lost 3, with 12 bases in between. The CDR3 extends over 13 amino acids. CDR3 coding DNA: TGTGCCAGCAGCGAAACAGGTCACTACGAGCAGTACTTC. This gives the protein CASSETGHYEQYF.

The rearrangement uses TRBV27 and TRBJ2-1; D is unresolved. The CDR3 is made up of 13 amino acids. Germline V gene sequence: CDR1 MNHEY, CDR2 SMNVEV (reference sequence). V was cut by 3 bases and J by 7 bases, with 10 bases left in between. The CDR3 here is CASSFSGLNEQFF. Written as DNA, the CDR3 is TGTGCCAGCAGTTTCTCAGGTTTGAATGAGCAGTTCTTC.

The gene calls are TRBV7-8 and TRBJ1-3; 8 bases are a match to TRBD1. The V gene end was trimmed by 3 bases and the J gene end by 4 bases; junction bases not matched to a gene: 5. The germline V gene encodes CDR1 SGHVS and CDR2 FQNEAQ. The CDR3 length is 15 residues. The CDR3 sequence: CASSLDRVYGNTIYF. The CDR3, as DNA: TGTGCCAGCAGCTTGGACAGGGTATACGGAAACACCATATATTTT.

This chain uses TRBV5-6 with TRBJ1-3; D is unclear. The V end lost 1 base, the J end lost 0 bases, and 5 bases lay between the germline ends. Per the germline V gene, CDR1 is SGHDT and CDR2 is YYEEEE. The CDR3 spans 14 residues. CDR3 coding DNA: TGTGCCAGCAGCTTGAGCCTCTCTGGAAACACCATATATTTT. Translated, it gives CASSLSLSGNTIYF.

This clone has more than one count but fewer than ten. The CDR3 here is CASSIQGTSGRIASYEQYF. As DNA, the CDR3 is TGTGCCAGCAGCATACAGGGGACTAGCGGGAGGATAGCGTCCTACGAGCAGTACTTC. This chain links TRBV7-2 with TRBJ2-7, with 15 bases aligning to TRBD2. CDR3 length: 19 residues. J was trimmed by 1 base and V by 5 bases; bases with no gene match: 12. CDR1 is SGHTA and CDR2 is FQGNSA in the germline V gene.

In this sample, this clone turned up once. V gene TRBV29-1 combines with J gene TRBJ1-2; D remains unclear. Germline loops: CDR1 SQVTM, CDR2 ANQGSEA. Trimming shortened V by 4 bases and J by 5 bases, and 29 bases separated the two germline ends. The CDR3 is 18 amino acids. CDR3 in amino acids: CSVVVVAPSGGHTYGYTF. Here the CDR3 DNA reads TGCAGCGTTGTTGTGGTGGCCCCAAGTGGAGGTCACACATATGGCTACACCTTC.

The J gene is TRBJ2-7, the V gene TRBV28; possible D gene TRBD2, 5 bases. The CDR3 runs to 11 residues. Germline V gives CDR1 MDHEN, CDR2 SYDVKM. V lost 8 bases and J 1 base, leaving 6 bases between the germline ends. CDR3 in amino acids: CASEGSYEQYF. CDR3 DNA sequence: TGTGCCAGCGAGGGTTCCTACGAGCAGTACTTC. Full variable domain (rest looked up from reference TRBV28 and TRBJ2-7): DVKVTQSSRYLVKRTGEKVFLECVQDMDHENMFWYRQDPGLGLRLIYFSYDVKMKEKGDIPEGYSVSREKKERFSLILESASTNQTSMYLCASEGSYEQYFGPGTRLTVT.

This clone was seen a few times. The chain carries TRBV6-5 and TRBJ1-5; D uncertain. The CDR3 is 12 residues long. The V and J ends lost 6 bases and 11 bases respectively, with 14 bases between them. Germline assignment: CDR1 MNHEY and CDR2 SVGAGI. The CDR3 DNA reads as TGTGCCAGCAGGTCAACAGTCGGGGCCCAGCATTTT. It specifies CASRSTVGAQHF.

The chain has TRBV6-1 and TRBJ1-6, with D perhaps matching TRBD1 (5 bases). V was pared by 3 bases and J by 8 bases, with 11 bases between. The CDR3 is 14 amino acids. Germline CDR1 and CDR2: MNHNS and SASEGT. The CDR3 sequence: CASSDGAGDSPLHF. The CDR3 DNA reads as TGTGCCAGCAGTGATGGGGCCGGTGATTCACCCCTCCACTTT.

V and J are TRBV25-1 and TRBJ2-7, with TRBD2 matching over 7 bases. The CDR3 consists of 16 residues. Germline assignment: CDR1 MGHDK and CDR2 SYGVNS. Trimming at V came to 6 bases and at J to 9 bases, leaving 20 bases not matched to a gene. The DNA of the CDR3 is TGTGCCAGCAGCGCCCCCGGGGGGACCGGGAGTACGGCGCAGTACTTC. Translating it yields CASSAPGGTGSTAQYF.

This chain connects TRBV13 to TRBJ1-5; TRBD1 matches at 9 bases. The J segment lost 6 bases and the V segment lost 0 bases, leaving 9 bases of the junction unmatched. The CDR3 extends over 17 amino acids. The germline CDR1 and CDR2 sequences are PRHDT and FYEKMQ (reference sequence). CDR3: CASSLGTGTGLGQPQHF. DNA of the CDR3: TGTGCCAGCAGCTTAGGTACCGGGACAGGGTTGGGTCAGCCCCAGCATTTT. Drawing the rest from reference TRBV13 and TRBJ1-5, the complete variable domain is AAGVIQSPRHLIKEKRETATLKCYPIPRHDTVYWYQQGPGQDPQFLISFYEKMQSDKGSIPDRFSAQQFSDYHSELNMSSLELGDSALYFCASSLGTGTGLGQPQHFGDGTRLSIL.

V gene TRBV25-1 combines with J gene TRBJ1-1, with D unresolved. V was clipped by 4 bases and J by 0 bases, with 6 bases between them. Per germline, CDR1 MGHDK and CDR2 SYGVNS. The CDR3 has 13 amino acids. The chain's CDR3 is CASSANMNTEAFF. In DNA, the CDR3 is TGTGCCAGCAGTGCGAACATGAACACTGAAGCTTTCTTT.

The CDR3 sequence is CASSPEPQGKDYGYTF. The CDR3 nucleotides are TGCGCCAGCAGCCCAGAACCTCAGGGGAAAGACTATGGCTACACCTTC. J is TRBJ1-2 and V is TRBV4-1; the D gene is possibly TRBD1 (6 bases). The CDR3 length is 16 residues. The V end lost 4 bases, the J end lost 3 bases, and 18 bases lay between the germline ends. In germline, CDR1 is MGHRA, CDR2 YSYEKL.